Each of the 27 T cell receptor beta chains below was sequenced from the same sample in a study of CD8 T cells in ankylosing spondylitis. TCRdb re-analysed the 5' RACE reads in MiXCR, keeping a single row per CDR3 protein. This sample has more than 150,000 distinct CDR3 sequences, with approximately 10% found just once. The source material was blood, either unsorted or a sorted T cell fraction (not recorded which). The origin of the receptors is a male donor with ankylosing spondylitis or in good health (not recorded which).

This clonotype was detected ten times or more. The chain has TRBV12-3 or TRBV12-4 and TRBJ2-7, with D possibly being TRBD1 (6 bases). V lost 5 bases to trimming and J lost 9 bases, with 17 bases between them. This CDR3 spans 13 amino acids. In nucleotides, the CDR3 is TGTGCCAGCAGTAACGCGGGCCAGGGGCCGCAGTACTTC. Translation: CASSNAGQGPQYF.

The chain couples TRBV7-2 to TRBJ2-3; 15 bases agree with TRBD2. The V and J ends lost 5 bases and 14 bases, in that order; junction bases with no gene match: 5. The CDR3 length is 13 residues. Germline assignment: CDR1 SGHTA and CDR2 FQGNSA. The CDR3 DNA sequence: TGTGCCAGCAGCCTCGGGACTAGCGGGGGGCCGTATTTT. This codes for CASSLGTSGGPYF.

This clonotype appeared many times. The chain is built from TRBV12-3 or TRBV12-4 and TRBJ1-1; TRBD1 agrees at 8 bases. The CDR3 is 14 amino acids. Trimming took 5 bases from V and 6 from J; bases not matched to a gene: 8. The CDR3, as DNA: TGTGCCAGCAGTCGCCAACAGGGGGTGGCTGAAGCTTTCTTT. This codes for CASSRQQGVAEAFF.

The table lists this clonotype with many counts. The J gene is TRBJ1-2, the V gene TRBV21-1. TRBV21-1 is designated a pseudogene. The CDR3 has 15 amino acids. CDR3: CASSLTTAYNYGYTF. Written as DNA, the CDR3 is TGTGCCAGCAGCCTAACCACAGCGTATAACTATGGCTACACCTTC.

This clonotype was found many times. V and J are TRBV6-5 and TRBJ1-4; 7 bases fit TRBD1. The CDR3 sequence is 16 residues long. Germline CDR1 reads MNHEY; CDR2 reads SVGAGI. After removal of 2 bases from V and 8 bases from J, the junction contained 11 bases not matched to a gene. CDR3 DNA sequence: TGTGCCAGCAGTTACGTCTTGGCAGGGGGGAACGAAAAACTGTTTTTT. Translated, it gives CASSYVLAGGNEKLFF.

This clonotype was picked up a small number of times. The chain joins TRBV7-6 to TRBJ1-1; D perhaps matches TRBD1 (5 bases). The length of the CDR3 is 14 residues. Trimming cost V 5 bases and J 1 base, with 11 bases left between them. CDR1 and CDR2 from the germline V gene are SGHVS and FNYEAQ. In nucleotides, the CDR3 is TGTGCCAGCAGCCCAGGACACCAGAACACTGAAGCTTTCTTT. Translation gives CASSPGHQNTEAFF.

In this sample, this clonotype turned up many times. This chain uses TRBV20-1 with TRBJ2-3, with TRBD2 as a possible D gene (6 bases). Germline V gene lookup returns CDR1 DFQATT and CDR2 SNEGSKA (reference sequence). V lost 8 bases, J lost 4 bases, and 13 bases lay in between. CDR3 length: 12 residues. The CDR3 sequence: CSPAGLADTQYF. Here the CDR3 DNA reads TGCAGTCCGGCGGGACTGGCAGATACGCAGTATTTT.

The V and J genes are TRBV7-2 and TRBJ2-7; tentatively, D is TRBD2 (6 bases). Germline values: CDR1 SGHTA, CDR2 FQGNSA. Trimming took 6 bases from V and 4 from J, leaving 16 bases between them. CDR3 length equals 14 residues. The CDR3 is CASRPSVSGYEQYF. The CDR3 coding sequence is TGTGCCAGCAGACCTAGCGTTAGTGGTTACGAGCAGTACTTC.

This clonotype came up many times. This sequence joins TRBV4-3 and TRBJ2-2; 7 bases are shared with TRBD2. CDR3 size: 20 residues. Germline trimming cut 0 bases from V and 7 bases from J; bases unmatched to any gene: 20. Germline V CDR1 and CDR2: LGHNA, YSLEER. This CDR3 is CASSQDLVGTTGLGGGELFF. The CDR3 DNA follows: TGCGCCAGCAGCCAAGATCTGGTCGGGACTACTGGTCTCGGGGGCGGGGAGCTGTTTTTT.

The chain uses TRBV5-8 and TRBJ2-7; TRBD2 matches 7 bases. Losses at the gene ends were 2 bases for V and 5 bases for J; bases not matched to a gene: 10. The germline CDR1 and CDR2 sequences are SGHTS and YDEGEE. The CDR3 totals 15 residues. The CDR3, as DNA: TGTGCCAGCAGCTTCACGGGGAGGGCCTGGGACGAGCAGTACTTC. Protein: CASSFTGRAWDEQYF.

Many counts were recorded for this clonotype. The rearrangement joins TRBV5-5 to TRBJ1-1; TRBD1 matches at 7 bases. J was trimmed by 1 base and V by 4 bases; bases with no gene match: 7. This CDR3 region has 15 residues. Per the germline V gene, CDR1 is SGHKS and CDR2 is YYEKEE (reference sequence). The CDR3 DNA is TGTGCCAGCAGCGCCCGGGACAGCTGGAACACTGAAGCTTTCTTT. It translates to CASSARDSWNTEAFF.

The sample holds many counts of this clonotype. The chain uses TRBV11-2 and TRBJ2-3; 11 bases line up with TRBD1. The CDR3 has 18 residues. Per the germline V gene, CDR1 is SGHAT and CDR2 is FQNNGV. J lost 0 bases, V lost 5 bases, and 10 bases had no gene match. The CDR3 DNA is TGTGCCAGCAGCCCGCGGACAGGGGGCCTTACTAGCACAGATACGCAGTATTTT. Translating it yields CASSPRTGGLTSTDTQYF.

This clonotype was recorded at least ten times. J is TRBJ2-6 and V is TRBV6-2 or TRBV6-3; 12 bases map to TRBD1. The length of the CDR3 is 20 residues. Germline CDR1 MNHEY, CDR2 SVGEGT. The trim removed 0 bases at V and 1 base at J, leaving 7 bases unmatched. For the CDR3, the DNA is TGTGCCAGCAGTTACTCGCGGGACAGGGGGCACCCTTCTGGGGCCAACGTCCTGACTTTC. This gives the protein CASSYSRDRGHPSGANVLTF.

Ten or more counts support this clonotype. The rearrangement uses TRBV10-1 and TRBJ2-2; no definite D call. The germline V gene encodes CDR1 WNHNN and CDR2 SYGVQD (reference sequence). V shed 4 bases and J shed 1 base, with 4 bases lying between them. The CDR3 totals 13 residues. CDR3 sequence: CASSGGNTGELFF. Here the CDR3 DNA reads TGCGCCAGCAGTGGAGGGAACACCGGGGAGCTGTTTTTT.

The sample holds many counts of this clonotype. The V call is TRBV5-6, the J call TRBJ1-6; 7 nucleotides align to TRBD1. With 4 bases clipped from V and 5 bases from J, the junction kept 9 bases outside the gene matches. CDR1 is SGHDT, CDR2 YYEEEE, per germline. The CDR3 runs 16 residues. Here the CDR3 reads CASSIQTGANNSPLHF. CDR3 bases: TGTGCCAGCAGCATACAAACAGGGGCGAATAATTCACCCCTCCACTTT.

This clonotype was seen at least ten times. CDR3 protein: CASSPGLPQETQYF. For the CDR3, the DNA is TGTGCCAGCTCCCCGGGACTCCCTCAAGAGACCCAGTACTTC. V is TRBV18 and J is TRBJ2-5, with D possibly matching TRBD2 (6 bases). CDR3 size: 14 residues. Per germline, CDR1 KGHSH and CDR2 LQKENI. Trimming shortened V by 6 bases and J by 2 bases, and 13 bases separated the two germline ends.

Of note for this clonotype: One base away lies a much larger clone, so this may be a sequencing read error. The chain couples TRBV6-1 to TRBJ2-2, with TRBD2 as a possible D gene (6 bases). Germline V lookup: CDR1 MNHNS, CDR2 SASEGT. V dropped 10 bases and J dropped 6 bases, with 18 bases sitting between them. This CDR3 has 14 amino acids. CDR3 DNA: TGTGCCAACCAATCCACTAGGGACTCCGGGGAGCTGTTTTTT. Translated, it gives CANQSTRDSGELFF.

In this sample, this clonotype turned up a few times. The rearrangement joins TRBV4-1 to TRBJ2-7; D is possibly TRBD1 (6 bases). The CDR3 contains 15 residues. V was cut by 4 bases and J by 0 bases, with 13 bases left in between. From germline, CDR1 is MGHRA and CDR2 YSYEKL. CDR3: CASSLGRDTSYEQYF. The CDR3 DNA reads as TGCGCCAGCAGCCTAGGCCGGGACACCTCCTACGAGCAGTACTTC.

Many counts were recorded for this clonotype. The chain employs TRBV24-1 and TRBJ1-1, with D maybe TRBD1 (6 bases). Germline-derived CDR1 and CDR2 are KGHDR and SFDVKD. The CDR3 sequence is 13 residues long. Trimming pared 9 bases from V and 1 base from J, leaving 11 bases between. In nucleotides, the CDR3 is TGTGCCACCGCCCTAGGGGGGAACACTGAAGCTTTCTTT. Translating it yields CATALGGNTEAFF.

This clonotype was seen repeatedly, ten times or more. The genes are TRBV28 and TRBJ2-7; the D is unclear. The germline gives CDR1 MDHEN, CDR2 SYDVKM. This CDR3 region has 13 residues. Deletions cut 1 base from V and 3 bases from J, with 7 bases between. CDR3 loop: CASSLLALYEQYF. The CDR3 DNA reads TGTGCCAGCAGTTTATTAGCCCTCTACGAGCAGTACTTC.

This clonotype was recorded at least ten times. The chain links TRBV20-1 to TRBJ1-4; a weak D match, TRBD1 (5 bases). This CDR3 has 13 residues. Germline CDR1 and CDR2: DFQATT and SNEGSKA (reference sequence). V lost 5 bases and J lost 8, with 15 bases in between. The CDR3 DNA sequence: TGCAGTGCTCAGACGGGGGGTTGGGAAAAACTGTTTTTT. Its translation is CSAQTGGWEKLFF.

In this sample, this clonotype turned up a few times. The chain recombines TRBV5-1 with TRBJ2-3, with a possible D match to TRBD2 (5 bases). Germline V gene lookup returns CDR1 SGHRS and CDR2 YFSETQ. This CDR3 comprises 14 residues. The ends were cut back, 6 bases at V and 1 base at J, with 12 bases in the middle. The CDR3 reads CASTALEGTDTQYF. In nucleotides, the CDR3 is TGCGCCAGCACCGCTCTGGAGGGCACAGATACGCAGTATTTT.

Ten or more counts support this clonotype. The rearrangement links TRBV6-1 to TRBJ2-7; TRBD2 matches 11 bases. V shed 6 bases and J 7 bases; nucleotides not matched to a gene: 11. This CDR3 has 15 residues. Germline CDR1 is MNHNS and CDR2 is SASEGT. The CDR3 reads CASRSGTSGEGEQYF. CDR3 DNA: TGTGCCAGCAGGTCCGGGACTAGCGGCGAAGGAGAGCAGTACTTC.

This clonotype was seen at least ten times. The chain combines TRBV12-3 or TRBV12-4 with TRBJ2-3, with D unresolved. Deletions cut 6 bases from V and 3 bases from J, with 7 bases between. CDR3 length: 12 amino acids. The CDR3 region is CASSPVTDTQYF. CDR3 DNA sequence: TGTGCCAGCAGCCCTGTAACAGATACGCAGTATTTT.

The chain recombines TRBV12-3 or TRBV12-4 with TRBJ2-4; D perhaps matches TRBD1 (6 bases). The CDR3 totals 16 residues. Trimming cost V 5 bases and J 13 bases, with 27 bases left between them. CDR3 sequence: CASSPVQGWDHKGQYF. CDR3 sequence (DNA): TGTGCCAGCAGTCCCGTACAGGGCTGGGACCATAAAGGGCAGTACTTC.

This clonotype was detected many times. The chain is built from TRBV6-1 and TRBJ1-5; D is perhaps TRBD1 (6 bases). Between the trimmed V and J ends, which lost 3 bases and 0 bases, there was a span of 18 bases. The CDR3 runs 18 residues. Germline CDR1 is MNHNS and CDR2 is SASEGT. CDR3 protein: CASSDSARGGPSNQPQHF. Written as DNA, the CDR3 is TGTGCCAGCAGTGATTCTGCCAGGGGTGGTCCTAGCAATCAGCCCCAGCATTTT.

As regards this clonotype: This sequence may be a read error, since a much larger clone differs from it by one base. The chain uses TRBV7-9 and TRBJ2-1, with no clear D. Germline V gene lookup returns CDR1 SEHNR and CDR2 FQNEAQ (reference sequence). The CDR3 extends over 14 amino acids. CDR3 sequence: CASSPSVSCNEQFF. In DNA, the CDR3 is TGTGCCAGCAGCCCCAGTGTCTCCTGCAATGAGCAGTTCTTC. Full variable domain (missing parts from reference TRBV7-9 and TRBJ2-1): DTGVSQNPRHKITKRGQNVTFRCDPISEHNRLYWYRQTLGQGPEFLTYFQNEAQLEKSRLLSDRFSAERPKGSFSTLEIQRTEQGDSAMYLCASSPSVSCNEQFFGPGTRLTVL.